A selection of T cell receptor beta chains follows, all from one sample in a study of CD8+CD57+ T cells in acquired aplastic anemia. TCRdb called the reads again in MiXCR, with one record for every CDR3 protein. The sample shows about 160,000 distinct CDR3 sequences, around 45% of them seen only once. Material: sorted CD4+, CD8+, or CD8+CD57+ T cells (not recorded which) from PBMCs. These receptors all stem from a human donor in good health. Each CDR3 is given with its conserved first and last residue. Only some rows state a clone size, as once, few, many or a class for expanded clones.

J: TRBJ1-2; V: TRBV19; size: NA; CDR3: CASTLDRANYGYTF
J: TRBJ2-2; V: TRBV7-2; size: many; CDR3: CASSSLQGGGELFF
J: TRBJ1-1; V: TRBV2; size: NA; CDR3: CAGRRGLNTEAFF
J: TRBJ1-1; V: TRBV24-1; size: few; CDR3: CATSDSGVNTEAFF
J: TRBJ1-1; V: TRBV6-2/TRBV6-3; size: many; CDR3: CASSFQGRGTEAFF
J: TRBJ2-7; V: TRBV2; size: NA; CDR3: CASRGTESYEQYF
J: TRBJ2-7; V: TRBV5-5; size: many; CDR3: CASSLSLGAYEQYF
J: TRBJ2-6; V: TRBV7-3; size: few; CDR3: CASSLSAPSGANVLTF
J: TRBJ2-7; V: TRBV7-8; size: many; CDR3: CASSLSVQRYEQYF
J: TRBJ1-2; V: TRBV13; size: NA; CDR3: CASSSDPREHGYTF
J: TRBJ1-5; V: TRBV19; size: many; CDR3: CASTHLGHNQPQHF
J: TRBJ1-1; V: TRBV20-1; size: NA; CDR3: CSARDRNTEAFF
J: TRBJ1-3; V: TRBV5-1; size: NA; CDR3: CASRRSTDSGNTIYF
J: TRBJ1-2; V: TRBV7-9; size: NA; CDR3: CASSPRTGHGYTF
J: TRBJ2-6; V: TRBV9; size: NA; CDR3: CASSVTGTGANVLTF
J: TRBJ1-3; V: TRBV15; size: many; CDR3: CATSRVGGSGNTIYF
J: TRBJ2-2; V: TRBV7-2; size: many; CDR3: CASSLAGFTGELFF
J: TRBJ1-4; V: TRBV2; size: NA; CDR3: CASRQTGQGDEKLFF
J: TRBJ2-7; V: TRBV4-1; size: many; CDR3: CASSQGRGTSGTYEQYF
J: TRBJ1-2; V: TRBV19; size: many; CDR3: CASSRPTGGYGYTF
J: TRBJ2-2; V: TRBV19; size: many; CDR3: CASRTGLTGELFF
J: TRBJ2-3; V: TRBV20-1; size: many; CDR3: CSARAISDTQYF
J: TRBJ2-3; V: TRBV19; size: NA; CDR3: CASRQYGDTDTQYF